This entry lists 29 T cell receptor beta chains sequenced from one sample in a study of cytomegalovirus exposure and HLA in healthy donors. PCR involved 60 Vbeta and 13 Jbeta primers. This table comes from immunoSEQ multiplex PCR, and its TCRdb copy is limited to in-frame clones, with some not included. Altogether some 97,000 clones are present, 84% being singletons, with the ten largest covering 1.2%. Sequencing used PBMCs. The origin of the receptors is a woman aged 18-29 years in good health and CMV-seronegative.

V gene TRBV12-5 combines with J gene TRBJ1-4, with D possibly being TRBD1 (5 bases). This CDR3 region has 22 residues. Germline V gene sequence: CDR1 LGHNT, CDR2 FRNRAP. Trimming took 5 bases from V and 7 from J, leaving 38 bases between them. This CDR3 reads CASGGGPKYLPDAGGFGEKLFF. Here the CDR3 DNA reads TGTGCTAGTGGTGGGGGACCGAAATATCTTCCCGACGCGGGGGGGTTTGGTGAAAAACTGTTTTTT.

The chain couples TRBV4-3 to TRBJ2-5, with TRBD2 matching 7 bases. Germline CDR1 is LGHNA and CDR2 is YSLEER. The CDR3 has 15 amino acids. The V gene end was trimmed by 3 bases and the J gene end by 1 base; junction bases not matched to a gene: 5. CDR3 amino acids: CASSHLGGGQETQYF. The CDR3 DNA sequence: TGCGCCAGCAGCCATCTGGGGGGGGGCCAAGAGACCCAGTACTTC.

This chain links TRBV5-4 with TRBJ2-7, with 8 nucleotides matching TRBD2. The J segment lost 7 bases and the V segment lost 0 bases, leaving 3 bases of the junction unmatched. Germline-derived CDR1 and CDR2 are SGHNT and YYREEE (reference sequence). The CDR3 loop spans 13 amino acids. The CDR3 DNA reads TGTGCCAGCAGCTTGGCCGGGAGGGTTGAGCAGTACTTC. Protein: CASSLAGRVEQYF.

The chain joins TRBV28 to TRBJ1-2; the match to TRBD1 covers 9 bases. Germline V CDR1 and CDR2: MDHEN, SYDVKM. V was clipped by 6 bases and J by 2 bases; unmatched bases: 7. The CDR3 contains 15 residues. The CDR3 spells CASSETGGLNYGYTF. The CDR3 DNA reads TGTGCCAGCAGCGAGACAGGGGGGTTGAACTATGGCTACACCTTC.

This clone has a handful of counts. V gene TRBV7-2 combines with J gene TRBJ1-1; 8 bases map to TRBD1. In germline, CDR1 is SGHTA, CDR2 FQGNSA. The J segment lost 3 bases and the V segment lost 6 bases, leaving 9 bases of the junction unmatched. This CDR3 region has 15 residues. The CDR3 loop reads CASRIATGVDTEAFF. CDR3 DNA: TGTGCCAGCAGAATAGCGACAGGGGTCGACACTGAAGCTTTCTTT.

The rearrangement links TRBV7-2 to TRBJ1-2, with 7 bases that match TRBD1. Germline V gives CDR1 SGHTA, CDR2 FQGNSA. The CDR3 totals 13 residues. V lost 5 bases to trimming and J lost 4 bases; unmatched junction nucleotides: 4. The CDR3, as DNA: TGTGCCAGCAGCGAGGACAGGAGCTATGGCTACACCTTC. It yields the protein CASSEDRSYGYTF.

A few counts support this clone. This chain connects TRBV10-2 to TRBJ2-3; 12 nucleotides align to TRBD2. The CDR3 covers 14 residues. CDR1 is WSHSY, CDR2 SAAADI, per germline. CDR3 amino acids: CVPTSGGGTDTQYF. The CDR3, as DNA: TGCGTCCCGACTAGCGGGGGAGGCACAGATACGCAGTATTTT.

In this sample, this clone turned up a few times. This chain uses TRBV19 with TRBJ2-1; 9 nucleotides line up with TRBD2. CDR3 length: 12 amino acids. The germline V gene has CDR1 LNHDA and CDR2 SQIVND (reference sequence). V lost 6 bases and J lost 15; bases outside the gene matches: 9. This CDR3 reads CASSNSGRSLFF. CDR3 nucleotides: TGTGCCAGTAGCAATAGCGGGAGATCTCTGTTCTTC.

The rearrangement joins TRBV18 to TRBJ2-1, with D possibly matching TRBD2 (6 bases). V lost 8 bases to trimming and J lost 5 bases, with 19 bases between them. This CDR3 comprises 15 residues. Germline lookup yields CDR1 KGHSH and CDR2 LQKENI. CDR3 bases: TGTGCCAGCCAGGAGCTCGGGAGACCCCACAATGAGCAGTTCTTC. Translating gives CASQELGRPHNEQFF.

This clone has a single count. The chain combines TRBV7-3 with TRBJ2-3; tentatively, D is TRBD1 (7 bases). The germline CDR1 and CDR2 sequences are SGHTA and FQGTGA. V was clipped by 3 bases and J by 6 bases, with 16 bases between them. The CDR3 runs 15 residues. The CDR3 DNA reads as TGTGCCAGCAGCTTGGAGGGGGCTTATGACGATACGCAGTATTTT. It specifies CASSLEGAYDDTQYF.

The chain has TRBV7-9 and TRBJ1-5; D is possibly TRBD1 (5 bases). The germline V gene encodes CDR1 SEHNR and CDR2 FQNEAQ (reference sequence). Between the trimmed V and J ends, which lost 4 bases and 4 bases, there was a span of 17 bases. The CDR3 extends over 16 amino acids. CDR3: CASSSSREGANQPQHF. The CDR3 region has the DNA TGTGCCAGCAGCTCGTCCAGGGAAGGAGCGAATCAGCCCCAGCATTTT. The whole variable domain, remainder taken from reference TRBV7-9 and TRBJ1-5, is DTGVSQNPRHKITKRGQNVTFRCDPISEHNRLYWYRQTLGQGPEFLTYFQNEAQLEKSRLLSDRFSAERPKGSFSTLEIQRTEQGDSAMYLCASSSSREGANQPQHFGDGTRLSIL.

The chain couples TRBV7-2 to TRBJ1-5; 7 bases are a match to TRBD1. The length of the CDR3 is 17 residues. Germline V gene data show CDR1 as SGHTA and CDR2 as FQGNSA. V lost 5 bases to trimming and J lost 4 bases; unmatched junction nucleotides: 14. CDR3 sequence (DNA): TGTGCCAGCAGCGTAGGGGGGTCAGGGGGTACAAATCAGCCCCAGCATTTT. This sequence encodes CASSVGGSGGTNQPQHF.

The rearrangement links TRBV7-2 to TRBJ1-6; 8 positions match TRBD1. Trimming took 3 bases from V and 4 from J; bases not matched to a gene: 5. CDR3 size: 16 residues. Germline values: CDR1 SGHTA, CDR2 FQGNSA. DNA of the CDR3: TGTGCCAGCAGCTTTGGACAGGGAATTTATAATTCACCCCTCCACTTT. It specifies CASSFGQGIYNSPLHF.

This clone has more than one count but fewer than ten. V and J are TRBV4-3 and TRBJ2-2; 10 bases match TRBD1. The CDR3 has 14 residues. V lost 8 bases and J lost 4; bases outside the gene matches: 4. Germline CDR1 reads LGHNA; CDR2 reads YSLEER. This chain's CDR3 is CASRDRGGTGELFF. As DNA, the CDR3 is TGCGCCAGCCGGGACAGGGGCGGCACCGGGGAGCTGTTTTTT.

This clone was recorded once. V and J are TRBV7-9 and TRBJ1-3; unclear D gene. Germline V gives CDR1 SEHNR, CDR2 FQNEAQ (reference sequence). V dropped 2 bases and J dropped 0 bases, with 20 bases sitting between them. This CDR3 spans 19 amino acids. The CDR3 sequence: CASSLIRPYSSRSGNTIYF. Written as DNA, the CDR3 is TGTGCCAGCAGCTTAATACGCCCTTACAGTTCCCGCTCTGGAAACACCATATATTTT.

V gene TRBV7-8 combines with J gene TRBJ1-1, with D possibly TRBD1 on 6 matching bases. The CDR3 has 15 amino acids. Germline CDR1 and CDR2: SGHVS and FQNEAQ. V was trimmed by 1 base and J by 5 bases, leaving 14 bases between them. CDR3 amino acids: CASSLDGGPATEAFF. The CDR3 DNA reads as TGTGCCAGCAGCTTAGATGGGGGCCCGGCGACTGAAGCTTTCTTT.

This chain joins TRBV6-1 and TRBJ2-3; the match to TRBD2 covers 11 bases. The CDR3 spans 15 residues. V dropped 6 bases and J dropped 4; count of bases not matched to a gene: 6. CDR1 is MNHNS, CDR2 SASEGT, per germline. CDR3 residues: CASRPASGGSDTQYF. The CDR3 nucleotides read TGTGCCAGCAGGCCTGCTAGCGGGGGGTCAGATACGCAGTATTTT.

This sequence joins TRBV5-1 and TRBJ1-5; D gene uncertain. V lost 0 bases and J lost 5, with 15 bases in between. Per germline, CDR1 SGHRS and CDR2 YFSETQ. CDR3 length: 16 amino acids. CDR3 protein: CASSLERLEVYQPQHF. CDR3 DNA sequence: TGCGCCAGCAGCTTGGAGAGGCTGGAAGTCTATCAGCCCCAGCATTTT.

A single count supports this clone. The rearrangement uses TRBV5-6 and TRBJ1-1; D not certain. The CDR3 covers 16 residues. The ends were cut back, 4 bases at V and 5 bases at J, with 21 bases in the middle. Germline CDR1 is SGHDT and CDR2 is YYEEEE. CDR3 sequence: CASSRITVALVTEAFF. CDR3 sequence (DNA): TGTGCCAGCAGCCGGATCACTGTGGCCCTAGTAACTGAAGCTTTCTTT.

The gene calls are TRBV4-1 and TRBJ2-5, with 7 bases matching TRBD2. The CDR3 has 15 residues. The germline V gene encodes CDR1 MGHRA and CDR2 YSYEKL. J was trimmed by 1 base and V by 4 bases; bases with no gene match: 6. CDR3 coding DNA: TGCGCCAGCAGCCGGCCGGGGGGAGCCCAAGAGACCCAGTACTTC. It translates to CASSRPGGAQETQYF.

The sample holds a few counts of this clone. The rearrangement joins TRBV15 to TRBJ2-7; D might be TRBD1 (5 bases). The CDR3 has 14 residues. Trimming stripped 5 bases from V and 1 base from J, with 12 bases between. Looked up from germline, CDR1 is LNHNV and CDR2 is YYDKDF (reference sequence). The CDR3 coding sequence is TGTGCCACCAGCGTGGGGCAAGGGTCCTACGAGCAGTACTTC. Protein product: CATSVGQGSYEQYF.

The CDR3 loop is CASSTQRGQVGKYEQYF. CDR3 in DNA: TGTGCCAGCAGTACACAGCGGGGACAGGTGGGCAAATACGAGCAGTACTTC. The chain couples TRBV27 to TRBJ2-7; tentative D call: TRBD1 (8 bases). The CDR3 is 17 amino acids. Germline V gives CDR1 MNHEY, CDR2 SMNVEV (reference sequence). The ends were cut back, 5 bases at V and 4 bases at J, with 24 bases in the middle.

The chain combines TRBV30 with TRBJ2-2; 7 bases are shared with TRBD2. Germline lookup yields CDR1 GTSNPN and CDR2 SVGIG (reference sequence). This CDR3 comprises 15 residues. V trimming: 3 bases; J trimming: 3 bases; junction bases outside the gene matches: 7. CDR3 region: CAWRVSGTDTGELFF. The CDR3 DNA sequence: TGTGCCTGGAGGGTAAGCGGGACGGACACCGGGGAGCTGTTTTTT.

The chain joins TRBV19 to TRBJ2-3; 7 nucleotides match TRBD1. Germline CDR1 is LNHDA and CDR2 is SQIVND (reference sequence). The CDR3 covers 16 residues. V lost 5 bases, J lost 0 bases, and 8 bases stayed unmatched. CDR3 nucleotide sequence: TGTGCCAGTAGTGCCCAGGGACAGCTTAGCACAGATACGCAGTATTTT. Amino acid sequence: CASSAQGQLSTDTQYF.

This clone has a single count. This chain uses TRBV7-2 with TRBJ1-2; D uncertain. There are 13 residues in the CDR3. Germline CDR1 and CDR2: SGHTA and FQGNSA. V was cut by 5 bases and J by 6 bases, with 13 bases left in between. The CDR3 DNA reads as TGTGCCAGCAGCCCCGCTGACACCCATGGCTACACCTTC. It yields the protein CASSPADTHGYTF.

The gene calls are TRBV5-6 and TRBJ1-6; 7 bases fit TRBD1. The germline CDR1 and CDR2 sequences are SGHDT and YYEEEE. There are 16 residues in the CDR3. Trimming at V came to 1 base and at J to 6 bases, leaving 7 bases not matched to a gene. CDR3 region: CASSLLRDSLNSPLHF. CDR3 DNA sequence: TGTGCCAGCAGCTTGCTCAGGGACAGTCTTAATTCACCCCTCCACTTT.

In regard to this clone: Other DNA sequences of this sample code for an identical CDR3. As DNA, the CDR3 is TGTGCCTGGAGTGTACAAAAGCGTAATACGCAGTATTTT. It encodes CAWSVQKRNTQYF. The chain is built from TRBV30 and TRBJ2-3; D not certain. Trimming removed 0 bases from V and 7 bases from J, with 11 bases in between. The CDR3 is 13 residues long. Germline assignment: CDR1 GTSNPN and CDR2 SVGIG (reference sequence).

The V gene is TRBV9, the J gene TRBJ2-1, with TRBD2 identical over 8 bases. The CDR3 consists of 16 residues. The V gene's germline CDR1 is SGDLS and CDR2 YYNGEE. Losses at the gene ends were 0 bases for V and 8 bases for J; bases not matched to a gene: 10. The CDR3 spells CASSVEGSGKRHEQFF. The CDR3 coding sequence is TGTGCCAGCAGCGTAGAGGGTAGCGGGAAGAGGCATGAGCAGTTCTTC.

The V call is TRBV11-2, the J call TRBJ2-7; the D gene is possibly TRBD2 (6 bases). Germline values: CDR1 SGHAT, CDR2 FQNNGV. V was cut by 3 bases and J by 0 bases, with 12 bases left in between. This CDR3 contains 15 residues. In nucleotides, the CDR3 is TGTGCCAGCAGCTTGGGAGGAGAGTCCTCCTACGAGCAGTACTTC. Protein sequence: CASSLGGESSYEQYF. Combining the CDR3 with reference TRBV11-2 and TRBJ2-7 gives the whole variable domain EAGVAQSPRYKIIEKRQSVAFWCNPISGHATLYWYQQILGQGPKLLIQFQNNGVVDDSQLPKDRFSAERLKGVDSTLKIQPAKLEDSAVYLCASSLGGESSYEQYFGPGTRLTVT.